What follows is one TCR beta chain and its context. Its antigen is unknown. This entry is derived from a study of blood T cells in healthy people across ages. Study conclusions and caveats: PBMCs left unsorted prevented a conclusive naive versus antigen-experienced comparison.

Sample-barcoded 5' priming and a J-beta primer mix drove a second PCR of roughly 6 to 12 cycles. Each CDR3 protein gets one entry after TCRdb re-called the 5' RACE reads with MiXCR. The sample contains 800,000 or so distinct CDR3 sequences, 62% of which appear only once. CDR1 is SGHTA and CDR2 is FQGNSA in the germline V gene. Between the trimmed V and J ends, which lost 5 bases and 3 bases, there was a span of 13 bases. CDR3 length: 14 residues. Sequencing was carried out using blood. The V and J genes are TRBV7-2 and TRBJ1-2, with D tentatively TRBD1 (5 bases). The origin of this receptor is a man aged 30-40 years in good health. The CDR3 reads CASSRDRPDYGYTF. CDR3 nucleotide sequence: TGTGCCAGCAGCCGAGACAGACCTGACTATGGCTACACCTTC.